The present T cell receptor (beta chain) was sequenced within a study of vaccination effects on CD4 cells after COVID-19 (dated by TCRdb to between 2021 and 2024). About the study as a whole: Across the study, the median time from the second dose to post-vaccine sampling was 72 days (range 14 to 241). SARS-CoV-2 spike-specific CD4+ TCR repertoires were compared before and after mRNA vaccination in COVID-19 convalescent patients and in infection-naive vaccine recipients. Cultures from other donors in the study were sequenced using the Oncomine TCR Beta short-read assay on an Illumina iSeq 100. The full study included 9 to 10 COVID-19 convalescent patients and several SARS-CoV-2-naive healthy vaccine recipients.

On the study overall, not on this receptor specifically: At late post-vaccination timepoints, both infection-induced and vaccine-induced clones showed marked clonal contraction, consistent with waning T cell responses. Among healthy vaccine recipients, nearly all vaccine-induced clones were SARS-CoV-2 mono-reactive, and only 1 of 255 was cross-reactive with common cold coronaviruses. The study was limited by a small number of convalescent patients, and early post-infection timepoints were lacking.

A word on this clone: This receptor's antigen is unknown. Qualities for individual bases were not recorded, and no much larger clone is one base off.

Library preparation was by the immunoSEQ multiplex PCR assay. DNA from the cultured and isolated CD4+ T cells underwent TCR beta CDR3 sequencing. Regarding the original processing steps: Non-productive TCR sequences were discarded, and reads were trimmed to the CDR3 region, with only CDR3s of 7 or more amino acids retained. The MANAFEST web app was used to identify antigen-specific clonotypes by comparing expansion in peptide wells with expansion in reference cultures. To be called positive, a clone needed expansion at FDR<0.05 compared with the reference and with all other wells, an odds ratio greater than 5, and a frequency greater than 0.1% in two replicate wells. A clonotype was called cross-reactive if it was significantly expanded both in SARS-CoV-2 spike wells and in at least one common cold coronavirus spike condition. Levenshtein distance calculated with the stringdist R package was used to assess CDR3 similarity, and unrooted trees were constructed with ape in R 3.6.1. TCRdb carries this immuneACCESS record with in-frame sequences only. Its versions omit some clonotypes, under half of them owing to an unresolved V gene in the studies checked, with the rest unexplained. V and J calls and clone size are given by that table; D and trimming were obtained from the DNA. The sample table records 20,000 or so clones; approximately 76% of these occur just once. In total, the top ten clones hold 9.1% of the sample.

Reading from cysteine to phenylalanine, the CDR3 counts 14 amino acids. Solely the CDR3 DNA is kept, with 42 bases framed from the first base. V is cut by 5 bases and J by 4 bases, and the space between the germline ends is 11 bases. The CDR1 and CDR2 encoded by the germline V gene are ENHRY and SYGVKD. In the ViraFEST assay, PBMC were stimulated with viral peptide pools, and TCR sequencing was then used to find antigen-specific CD4+ T cell clonotypes based on their expansion. After 10 days of culture, CD4+ T cells were isolated with the EasySep CD4+ T cell isolation kit. Each participant got two doses of an mRNA SARS-CoV-2 vaccine, either BNT162b2 or mRNA-1273. The absence of prior SARS-CoV-2 infection in healthy vaccine recipients was confirmed by negative nucleocapsid antibodies before and after vaccination. A few million PBMC per well were cultured with roughly 10 ug/ml peptides in IMDM containing approximately 4.7% human AB serum, roughly 9.5 IU/ml IL-2 and gentamicin. On days 3 and 7, half of the culture medium was replaced with fresh IL-2-containing medium. Unless noted otherwise, every peptide stimulation condition was grown in triplicate wells. Using Ficoll-Paque Plus gradient centrifugation, PBMC were separated from whole blood and then either used fresh or cryopreserved at -140C. The spike proteins of SARS-CoV-2 and of the common cold coronaviruses HCoV-NL63, HCoV-OC43 and HCoV-229E were spanned by overlapping peptide pools. Genomic DNA was extracted from cultured CD4+ T cells with the QIAamp micro DNA kit.

The sequence came from a human donor who received a COVID-19 vaccine. Sample: CD4+ T cells from PBMCs cultured with HCoV-229E spike peptides, taken after COVID-19 vaccination. What this sample's cell subset or site label stands for: HCoV-229E spike overlapping peptide pool stimulation. This chain is built from TRBV10-3 and TRBJ2-2; a weak D assignment points to TRBD1 (6 bases agree). The sequenced DNA is TGTGCCATCAGTCTCGGGACACCCACCGGGGAGCTGTTTTTT. Protein translation: CAISLGTPTGELFF.